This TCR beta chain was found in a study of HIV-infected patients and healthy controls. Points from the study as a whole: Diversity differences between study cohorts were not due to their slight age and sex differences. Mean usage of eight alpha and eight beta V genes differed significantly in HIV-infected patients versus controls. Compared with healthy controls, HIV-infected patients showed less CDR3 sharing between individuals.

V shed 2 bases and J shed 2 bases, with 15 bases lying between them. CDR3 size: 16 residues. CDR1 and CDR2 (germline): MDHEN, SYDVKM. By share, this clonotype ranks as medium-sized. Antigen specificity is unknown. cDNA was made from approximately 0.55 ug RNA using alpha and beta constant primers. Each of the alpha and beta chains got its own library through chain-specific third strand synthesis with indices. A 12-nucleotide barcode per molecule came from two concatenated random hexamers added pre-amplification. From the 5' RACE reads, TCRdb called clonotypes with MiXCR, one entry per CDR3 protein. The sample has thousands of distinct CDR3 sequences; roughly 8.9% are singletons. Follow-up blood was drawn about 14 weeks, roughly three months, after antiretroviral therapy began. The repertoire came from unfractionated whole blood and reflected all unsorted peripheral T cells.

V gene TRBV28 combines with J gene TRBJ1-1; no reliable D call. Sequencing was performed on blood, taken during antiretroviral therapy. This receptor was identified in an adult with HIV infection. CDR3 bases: TGTGCCAGCAGTTTACCCGGAATCGGTTTTAACACTGAAGCTTTCTTT. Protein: CASSLPGIGFNTEAFF. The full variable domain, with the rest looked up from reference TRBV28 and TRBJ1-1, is DVKVTQSSRYLVKRTGEKVFLECVQDMDHENMFWYRQDPGLGLRLIYFSYDVKMKEKGDIPEGYSVSREKKERFSLILESASTNQTSMYLCASSLPGIGFNTEAFFGQGTRLTVV.